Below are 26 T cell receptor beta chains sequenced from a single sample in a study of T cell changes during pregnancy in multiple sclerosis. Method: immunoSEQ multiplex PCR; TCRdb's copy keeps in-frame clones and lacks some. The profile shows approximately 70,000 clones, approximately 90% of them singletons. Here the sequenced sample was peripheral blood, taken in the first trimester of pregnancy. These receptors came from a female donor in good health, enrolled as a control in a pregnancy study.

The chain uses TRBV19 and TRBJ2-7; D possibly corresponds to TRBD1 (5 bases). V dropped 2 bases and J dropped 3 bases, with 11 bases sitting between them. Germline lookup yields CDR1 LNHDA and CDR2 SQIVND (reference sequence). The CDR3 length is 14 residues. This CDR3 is CASSIFGQGYEQYF. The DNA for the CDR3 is TGTGCCAGTAGTATATTCGGGCAGGGCTACGAGCAGTACTTC.

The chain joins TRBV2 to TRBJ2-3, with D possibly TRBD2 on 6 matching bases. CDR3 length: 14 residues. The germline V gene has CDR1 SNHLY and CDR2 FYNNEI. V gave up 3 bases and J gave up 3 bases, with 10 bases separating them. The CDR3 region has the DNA TGTGCCAGCAGTGAGGGACTTCAAACAGATACGCAGTATTTT. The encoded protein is CASSEGLQTDTQYF.

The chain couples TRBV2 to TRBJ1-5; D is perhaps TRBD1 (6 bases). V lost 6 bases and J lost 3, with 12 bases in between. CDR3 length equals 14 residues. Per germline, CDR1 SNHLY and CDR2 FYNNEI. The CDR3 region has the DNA TGTGCCAGCAGCCCGGACAGCTACAATCAGCCCCAGCATTTT. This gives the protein CASSPDSYNQPQHF.

The CDR3 DNA follows: TGTGCCAGCAGTTTTTTGGACAGGGGTATTAGGGAGCAGTACTTC. Protein sequence: CASSFLDRGIREQYF. The chain employs TRBV28 and TRBJ2-7; 9 positions match TRBD1. CDR1 and CDR2 (germline): MDHEN, SYDVKM. J was trimmed by 7 bases and V by 3 bases; bases with no gene match: 10. The CDR3 spans 15 residues.

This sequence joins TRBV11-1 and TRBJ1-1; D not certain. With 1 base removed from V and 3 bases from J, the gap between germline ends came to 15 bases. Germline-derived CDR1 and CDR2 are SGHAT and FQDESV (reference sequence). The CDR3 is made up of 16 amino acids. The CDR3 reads CASSLVLQEEYTEAFF. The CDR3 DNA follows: TGTGCCAGCAGCTTAGTCCTCCAGGAGGAGTACACTGAAGCTTTCTTT.

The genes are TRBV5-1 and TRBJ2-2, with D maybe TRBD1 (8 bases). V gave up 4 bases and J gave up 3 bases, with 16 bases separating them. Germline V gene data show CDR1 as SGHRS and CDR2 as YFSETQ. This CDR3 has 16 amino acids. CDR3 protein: CASSVRTGGDTGELFF. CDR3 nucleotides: TGCGCCAGCAGCGTGCGCACAGGGGGGGACACCGGGGAGCTGTTTTTT.

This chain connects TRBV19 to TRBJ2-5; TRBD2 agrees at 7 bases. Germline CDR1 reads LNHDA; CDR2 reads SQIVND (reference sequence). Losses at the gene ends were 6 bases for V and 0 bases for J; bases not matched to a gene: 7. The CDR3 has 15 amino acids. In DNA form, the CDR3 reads TGTGCCAGTAGCTATCGACTAGCTTACCAAGAGACCCAGTACTTC. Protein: CASSYRLAYQETQYF.

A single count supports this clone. The chain's CDR3 is CASSPLSTDTQYF. For the CDR3, the DNA is TGCGCCAGCAGCCCGCTAAGTACAGATACGCAGTATTTT. The chain uses TRBV4-1 and TRBJ2-3; the D is unclear. This CDR3 region has 13 residues. The V and J ends lost 4 bases and 3 bases respectively, with 8 bases between them. Germline lookup yields CDR1 MGHRA and CDR2 YSYEKL.

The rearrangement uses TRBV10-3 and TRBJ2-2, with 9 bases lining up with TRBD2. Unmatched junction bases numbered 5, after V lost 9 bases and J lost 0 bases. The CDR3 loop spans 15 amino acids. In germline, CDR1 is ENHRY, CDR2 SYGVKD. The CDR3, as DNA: TGTGCCATTGGGACTAGCCAATCGAACACCGGGGAGCTGTTTTTT. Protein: CAIGTSQSNTGELFF.

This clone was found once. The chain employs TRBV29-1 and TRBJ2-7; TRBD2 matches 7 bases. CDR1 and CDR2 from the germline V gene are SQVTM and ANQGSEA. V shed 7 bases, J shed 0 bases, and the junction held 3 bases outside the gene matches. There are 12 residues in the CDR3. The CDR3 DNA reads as TGCAGCGCACTAGCGAGCTCCTACGAGCAGTACTTC. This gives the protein CSALASSYEQYF.

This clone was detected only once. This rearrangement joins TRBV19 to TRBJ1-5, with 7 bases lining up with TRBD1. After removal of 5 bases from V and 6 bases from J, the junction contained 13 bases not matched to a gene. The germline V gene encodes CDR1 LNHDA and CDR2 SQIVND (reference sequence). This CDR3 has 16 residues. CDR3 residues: CASSPLATGVRQPQHF. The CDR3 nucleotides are TGTGCCAGTAGTCCCCTTGCAACAGGGGTTCGTCAGCCCCAGCATTTT.

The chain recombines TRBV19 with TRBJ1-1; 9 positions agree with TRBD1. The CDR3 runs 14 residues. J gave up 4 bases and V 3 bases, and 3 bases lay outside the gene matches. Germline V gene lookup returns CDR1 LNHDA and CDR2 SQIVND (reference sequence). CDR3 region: CASSMRDRATEAFF. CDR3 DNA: TGTGCCAGTAGTATGCGGGACAGGGCCACTGAAGCTTTCTTT. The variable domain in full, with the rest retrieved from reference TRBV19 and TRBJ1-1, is DGGITQSPKYLFRKEGQNVTLSCEQNLNHDAMYWYRQDPGQGLRLIYYSQIVNDFQKGDIAEGYSVSREKKESFPLTVTSAQKNPTAFYLCASSMRDRATEAFFGQGTRLTVV.

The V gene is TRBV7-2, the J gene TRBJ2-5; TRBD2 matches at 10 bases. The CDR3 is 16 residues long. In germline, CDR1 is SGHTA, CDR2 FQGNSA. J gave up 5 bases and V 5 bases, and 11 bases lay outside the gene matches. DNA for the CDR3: TGTGCCAGCAGCCCACGGTCTAGCGGGAGTACGGAGACCCAGTACTTC. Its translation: CASSPRSSGSTETQYF. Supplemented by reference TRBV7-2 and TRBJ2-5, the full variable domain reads GAGVSQSPSNKVTEKGKDVELRCDPISGHTALYWYRQSLGQGLEFLIYFQGNSAPDKSGLPSDRFSAERTGGSVSTLTIQRTQQEDSAVYLCASSPRSSGSTETQYFGPGTRLLVL.

The CDR3 reads CASSILAGGPRNEQFF. As DNA, the CDR3 is TGTGCCAGCAGCATACTAGCGGGAGGGCCTAGAAATGAGCAGTTCTTC. J is TRBJ2-1 and V is TRBV11-2; 13 bases agree with TRBD2. The CDR3 runs to 16 residues. J gave up 7 bases and V 5 bases, and 8 bases lay outside the gene matches. Per germline, CDR1 SGHAT and CDR2 FQNNGV. The full variable domain, with the rest looked up from reference TRBV11-2 and TRBJ2-1, is EAGVAQSPRYKIIEKRQSVAFWCNPISGHATLYWYQQILGQGPKLLIQFQNNGVVDDSQLPKDRFSAERLKGVDSTLKIQPAKLEDSAVYLCASSILAGGPRNEQFFGPGTRLTVL.

The CDR3 sequence: CAIKEDRGSTEAFF. The CDR3 DNA reads as TGTGCCATCAAAGAGGACAGGGGGAGTACTGAAGCTTTCTTT. This chain links TRBV10-3 with TRBJ1-1, with 10 nucleotides matching TRBD1. Germline assignment: CDR1 ENHRY and CDR2 SYGVKD. V was clipped by 7 bases and J by 5 bases; unmatched bases: 7. The CDR3 has 14 amino acids.

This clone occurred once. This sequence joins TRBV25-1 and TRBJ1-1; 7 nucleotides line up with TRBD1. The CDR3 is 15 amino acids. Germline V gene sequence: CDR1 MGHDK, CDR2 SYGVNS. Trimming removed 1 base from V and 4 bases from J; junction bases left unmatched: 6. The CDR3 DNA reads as TGTGCCAGCAGTGAATTCCGAGCAGGGGGCACTGAAGCTTTCTTT. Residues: CASSEFRAGGTEAFF.

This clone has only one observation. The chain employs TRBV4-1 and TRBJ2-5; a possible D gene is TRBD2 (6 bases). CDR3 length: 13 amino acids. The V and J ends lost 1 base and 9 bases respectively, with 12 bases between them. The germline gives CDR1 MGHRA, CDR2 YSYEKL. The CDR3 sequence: CASSQGTNLPQYF. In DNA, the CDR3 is TGCGCCAGCAGCCAAGGGACTAACTTGCCCCAGTACTTC.

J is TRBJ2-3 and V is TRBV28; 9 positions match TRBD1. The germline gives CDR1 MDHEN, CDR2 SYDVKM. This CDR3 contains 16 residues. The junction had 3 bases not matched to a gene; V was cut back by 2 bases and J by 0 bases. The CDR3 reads CASSLRQGVSTDTQYF. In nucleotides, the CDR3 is TGTGCCAGCAGTTTACGACAGGGGGTTAGCACAGATACGCAGTATTTT. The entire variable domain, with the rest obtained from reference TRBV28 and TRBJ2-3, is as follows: DVKVTQSSRYLVKRTGEKVFLECVQDMDHENMFWYRQDPGLGLRLIYFSYDVKMKEKGDIPEGYSVSREKKERFSLILESASTNQTSMYLCASSLRQGVSTDTQYFGPGTRLTVL.

CDR3 loop: CASSQGRGAGELFF. CDR3 sequence (DNA): TGCGCCAGCAGCCAAGGCAGGGGCGCCGGGGAGCTGTTTTTT. The V gene is TRBV4-1, the J gene TRBJ2-2, with D possibly matching TRBD1 (6 bases). The CDR3 runs to 14 residues. In germline, CDR1 is MGHRA, CDR2 YSYEKL. Trimming removed 1 base from V and 6 bases from J, with 9 bases in between.

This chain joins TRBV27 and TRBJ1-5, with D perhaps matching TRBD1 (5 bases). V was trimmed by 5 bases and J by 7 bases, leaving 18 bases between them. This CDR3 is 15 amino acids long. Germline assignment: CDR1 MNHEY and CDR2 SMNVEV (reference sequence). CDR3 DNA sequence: TGTGCCAGCAGTCCTGGGGGGGGGTCGGGACAGCCCCAGCATTTT. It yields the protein CASSPGGGSGQPQHF.

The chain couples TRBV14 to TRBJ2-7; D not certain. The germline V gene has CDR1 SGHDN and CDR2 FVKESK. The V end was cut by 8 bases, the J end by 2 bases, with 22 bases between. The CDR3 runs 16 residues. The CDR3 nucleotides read TGTGCCAGCCAGGCACGACCCACCTCGGCCCCCTACGAGCAGTACTTC. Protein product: CASQARPTSAPYEQYF.

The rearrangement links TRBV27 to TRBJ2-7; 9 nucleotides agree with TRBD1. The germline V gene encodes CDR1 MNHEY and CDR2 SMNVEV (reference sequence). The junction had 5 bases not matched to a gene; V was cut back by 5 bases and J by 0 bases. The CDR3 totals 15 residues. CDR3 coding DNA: TGTGCCAGCAGTCCGGGGACAGGGAGCTCCTACGAGCAGTACTTC. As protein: CASSPGTGSSYEQYF.

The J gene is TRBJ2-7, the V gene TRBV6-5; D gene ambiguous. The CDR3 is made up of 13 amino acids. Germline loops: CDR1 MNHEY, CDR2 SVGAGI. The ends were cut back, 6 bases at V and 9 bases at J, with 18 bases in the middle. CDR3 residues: CASSQTGVPRQYF. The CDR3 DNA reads TGTGCCAGCAGCCAAACCGGCGTGCCTAGGCAGTACTTC.

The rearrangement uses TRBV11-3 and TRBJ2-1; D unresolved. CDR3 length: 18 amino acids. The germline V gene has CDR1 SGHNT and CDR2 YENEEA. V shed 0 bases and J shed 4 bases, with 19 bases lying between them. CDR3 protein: CASSLDLPGRVRYNEQFF. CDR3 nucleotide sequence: TGTGCCAGCAGCTTAGATCTCCCCGGCCGGGTTCGGTACAATGAGCAGTTCTTC.

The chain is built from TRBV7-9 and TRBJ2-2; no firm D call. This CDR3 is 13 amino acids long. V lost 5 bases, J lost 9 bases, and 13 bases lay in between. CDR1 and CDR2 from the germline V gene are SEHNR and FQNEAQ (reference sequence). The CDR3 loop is CASSPDTARELFF. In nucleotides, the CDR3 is TGTGCCAGCAGCCCCGATACCGCGCGGGAGCTGTTTTTT.

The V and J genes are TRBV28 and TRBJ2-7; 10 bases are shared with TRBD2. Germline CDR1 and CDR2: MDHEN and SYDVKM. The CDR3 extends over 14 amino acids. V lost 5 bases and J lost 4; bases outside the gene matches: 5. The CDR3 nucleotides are TGTGCCAGCAGTGTTTCTAGCGGGAGTTACGAGCAGTACTTC. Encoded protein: CASSVSSGSYEQYF.